Included here is one T cell receptor beta chain sequence, with context. This sample was included in a study of T cell changes during pregnancy in multiple sclerosis. Produced via immunoSEQ multiplex PCR; TCRdb's table is partial and in-frame only. The profile covers approximately 70,000 clones, with 94% appearing a single time and over 0.12% taken by the ten largest. V shed 5 bases, J shed 4 bases, and the junction held 6 bases outside the gene matches. The CDR3 sequence is 15 residues long. The germline V gene has CDR1 SNHLY and CDR2 FYNNEI. This TCR derives from a female donor with multiple sclerosis, enrolled in a pregnancy study. Sample: CD4+ T cells from peripheral blood mononuclear cells, taken after pregnancy. This sequence joins TRBV2 and TRBJ2-7; 12 bases align to TRBD2. Here the CDR3 reads CASSPQTSGRYEQYF. CDR3 nucleotides: TGTGCCAGCAGTCCCCAGACTAGCGGGAGATACGAGCAGTACTTC.